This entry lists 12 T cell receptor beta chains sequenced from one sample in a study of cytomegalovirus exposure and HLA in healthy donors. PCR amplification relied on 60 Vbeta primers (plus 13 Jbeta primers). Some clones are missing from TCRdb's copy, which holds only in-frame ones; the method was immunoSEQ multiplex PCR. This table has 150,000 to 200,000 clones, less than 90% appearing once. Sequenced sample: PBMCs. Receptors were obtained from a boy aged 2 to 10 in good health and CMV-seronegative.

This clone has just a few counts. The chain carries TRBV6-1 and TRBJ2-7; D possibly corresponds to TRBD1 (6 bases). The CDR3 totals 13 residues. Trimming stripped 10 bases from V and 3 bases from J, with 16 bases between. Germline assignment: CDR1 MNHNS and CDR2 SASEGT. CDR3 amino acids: CAIKQGRLYEQYF. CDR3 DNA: TGTGCCATAAAACAGGGTAGGCTCTACGAGCAGTACTTC.

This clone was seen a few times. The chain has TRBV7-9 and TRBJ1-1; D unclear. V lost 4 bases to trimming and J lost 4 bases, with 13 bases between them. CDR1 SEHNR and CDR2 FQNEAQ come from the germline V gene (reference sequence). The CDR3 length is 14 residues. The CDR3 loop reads CASSSLILATEAFF. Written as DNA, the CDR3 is TGTGCCAGCAGCTCGCTTATACTAGCCACTGAAGCTTTCTTT.

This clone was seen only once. This CDR3 is CASSVGLAMYYEQYF. For the CDR3, the DNA is TGTGCCAGCAGTGTGGGACTAGCGATGTACTACGAGCAGTACTTC. This sequence joins TRBV6-1 and TRBJ2-7; 10 positions match TRBD2. V gave up 4 bases and J gave up 3 bases; unmatched junction bases: 6. This CDR3 has 15 amino acids. The germline V gene has CDR1 MNHNS and CDR2 SASEGT.

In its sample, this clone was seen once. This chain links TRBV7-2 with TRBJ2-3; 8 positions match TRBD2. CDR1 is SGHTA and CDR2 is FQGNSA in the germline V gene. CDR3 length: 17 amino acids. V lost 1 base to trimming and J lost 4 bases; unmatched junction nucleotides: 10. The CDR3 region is CASSLVALAGMADTQYF. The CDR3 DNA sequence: TGTGCCAGCAGCTTAGTCGCCTTAGCGGGGATGGCAGATACGCAGTATTTT.

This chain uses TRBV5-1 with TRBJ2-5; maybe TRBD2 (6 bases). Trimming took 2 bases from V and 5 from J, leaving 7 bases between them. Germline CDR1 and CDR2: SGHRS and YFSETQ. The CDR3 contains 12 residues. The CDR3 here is CASSFRGETQYF. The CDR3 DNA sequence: TGCGCCAGCAGCTTCCGGGGGGAGACCCAGTACTTC.

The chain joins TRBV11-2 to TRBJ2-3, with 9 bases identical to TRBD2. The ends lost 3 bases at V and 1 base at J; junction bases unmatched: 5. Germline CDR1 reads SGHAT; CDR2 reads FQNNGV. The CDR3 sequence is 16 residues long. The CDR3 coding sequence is TGTGCCAGCAGCTTTTATCAGCGGGAGGGCACAGATACGCAGTATTTT. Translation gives CASSFYQREGTDTQYF.

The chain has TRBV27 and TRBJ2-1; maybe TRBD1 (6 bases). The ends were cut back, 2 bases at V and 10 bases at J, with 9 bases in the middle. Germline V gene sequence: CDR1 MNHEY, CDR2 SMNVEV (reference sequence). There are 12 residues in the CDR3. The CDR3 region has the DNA TGTGCCAGCAGTTTAAGGGGGACCGAGCAGTTCTTC. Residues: CASSLRGTEQFF.

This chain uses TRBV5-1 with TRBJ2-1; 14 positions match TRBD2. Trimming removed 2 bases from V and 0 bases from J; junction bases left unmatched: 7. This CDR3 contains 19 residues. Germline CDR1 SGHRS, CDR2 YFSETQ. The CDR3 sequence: CASSLGLAGGSSSYNEQFF. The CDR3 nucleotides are TGCGCCAGCAGCTTAGGACTAGCGGGAGGTTCAAGCTCCTACAATGAGCAGTTCTTC.

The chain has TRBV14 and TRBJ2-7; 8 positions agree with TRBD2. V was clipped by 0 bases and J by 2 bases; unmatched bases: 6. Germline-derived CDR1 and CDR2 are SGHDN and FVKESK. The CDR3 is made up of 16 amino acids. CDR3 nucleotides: TGTGCCAGCAGCCAAGAAGGGGTAGCGGGGACCTACGAGCAGTACTTC. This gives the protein CASSQEGVAGTYEQYF.

CDR3 loop: CASSDPTGGSGYTF. DNA for the CDR3: TGTGCCAGCAGCGATCCCACAGGGGGCAGTGGCTACACCTTC. The chain carries TRBV9 and TRBJ1-2, with TRBD1 matching over 9 bases. Germline lookup yields CDR1 SGDLS and CDR2 YYNGEE. Trimming removed 3 bases from V and 7 bases from J; junction bases left unmatched: 7. This CDR3 has 14 residues. The entire variable domain, with the rest obtained from reference TRBV9 and TRBJ1-2, is as follows: DSGVTQTPKHLITATGQRVTLRCSPRSGDLSVYWYQQSLDQGLQFLIQYYNGEERAKGNILERFSAQQFPDLHSELNLSSLELGDSALYFCASSDPTGGSGYTFGSGTRLTVV.

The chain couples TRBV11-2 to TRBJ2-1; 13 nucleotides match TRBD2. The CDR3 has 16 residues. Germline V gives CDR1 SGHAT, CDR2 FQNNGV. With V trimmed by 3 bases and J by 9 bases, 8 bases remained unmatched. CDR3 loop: CASSLELAGGMSEQFF. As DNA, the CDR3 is TGTGCCAGCAGCTTGGAACTAGCGGGAGGGATGTCTGAGCAGTTCTTC.

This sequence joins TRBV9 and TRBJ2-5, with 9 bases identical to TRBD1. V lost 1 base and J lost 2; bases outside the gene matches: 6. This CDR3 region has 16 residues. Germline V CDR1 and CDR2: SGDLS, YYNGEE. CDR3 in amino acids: CASSVLGQGFQETQYF. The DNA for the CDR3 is TGTGCCAGCAGCGTATTGGGACAGGGATTTCAAGAGACCCAGTACTTC.